This record concerns one T cell receptor (beta chain) sequence. There is no known antigen for this receptor. The junction does not match germline at one end; this may be a read error. Sequencing took place on an Illumina HiSeq 2000. Multiplex PCR amplification was used to generate the TCR beta chain libraries. High-throughput sequencing was used to analyze the amplified TCR beta chain products. In TCRdb, the public reads were trimmed at Q25 with fastp and aligned with MiXCR, with productive beta chains retained. Identical CDR3 proteins give one entry, which carries the most common genes and DNA. The table for this sample lists tens of thousands of distinct CDR3 sequences; roughly 30% of them were counted only once. The top ten clonotypes cover roughly 7.3% of the sample. This entry belongs to a study of breast tumors, draining lymph nodes, adjacent tissues listed by TCRdb under 2016. For context, the study as a whole: The study compared TCR beta repertoires across tumor, adjacent nontumor tissue and axillary lymph nodes from breast cancer patients. The study aimed to assess the relationships and possible T-cell exchange between tumor, surrounding tissue and draining lymph node repertoires in human breast cancer.

For CDR1 and CDR2, the germline V gene lists SGDLS and YYNGEE. Including cysteine and phenylalanine, the CDR3 has 16 amino acids. This entry keeps only the CDR3 DNA: 48 bases, framed from base 1. General findings and caveats noted by the study authors: The data were considered consistent with most tumor T cells being derived from the lymph node and subsequently expanding within tumor tissue. The conclusion that tumor T cells originate in lymph nodes was framed as consistent with a hypothesis rather than directly demonstrated. Tumor T-cell repertoires showed less diversity than lymph node repertoires and more diversity than nontumor tissue repertoires, and tumor T-cell repertoires showed preferential V and J gene usage. In luminal-like breast cancer, tumor and nontumor tissue repertoires resembled each other significantly more than in basal-like breast cancer.

Lymph node samples came from the axillary draining lymph nodes of breast cancer patients. The sequenced sample consisted of axillary lymph node tissue. In this chain, TRBV9 is recombined with TRBJ2-3; 6 matching bases give a weak D call of TRBD2. The receptor comes from a female donor with breast cancer. Some clones in this sample may be carry-over from other donors' samples. The CDR3: CASSDTGTGGTDMQYF. The nucleotides are TGTGCCAGCAGCGACACCGGGACTGGCGGCACAGATATGCAGTATTTT.